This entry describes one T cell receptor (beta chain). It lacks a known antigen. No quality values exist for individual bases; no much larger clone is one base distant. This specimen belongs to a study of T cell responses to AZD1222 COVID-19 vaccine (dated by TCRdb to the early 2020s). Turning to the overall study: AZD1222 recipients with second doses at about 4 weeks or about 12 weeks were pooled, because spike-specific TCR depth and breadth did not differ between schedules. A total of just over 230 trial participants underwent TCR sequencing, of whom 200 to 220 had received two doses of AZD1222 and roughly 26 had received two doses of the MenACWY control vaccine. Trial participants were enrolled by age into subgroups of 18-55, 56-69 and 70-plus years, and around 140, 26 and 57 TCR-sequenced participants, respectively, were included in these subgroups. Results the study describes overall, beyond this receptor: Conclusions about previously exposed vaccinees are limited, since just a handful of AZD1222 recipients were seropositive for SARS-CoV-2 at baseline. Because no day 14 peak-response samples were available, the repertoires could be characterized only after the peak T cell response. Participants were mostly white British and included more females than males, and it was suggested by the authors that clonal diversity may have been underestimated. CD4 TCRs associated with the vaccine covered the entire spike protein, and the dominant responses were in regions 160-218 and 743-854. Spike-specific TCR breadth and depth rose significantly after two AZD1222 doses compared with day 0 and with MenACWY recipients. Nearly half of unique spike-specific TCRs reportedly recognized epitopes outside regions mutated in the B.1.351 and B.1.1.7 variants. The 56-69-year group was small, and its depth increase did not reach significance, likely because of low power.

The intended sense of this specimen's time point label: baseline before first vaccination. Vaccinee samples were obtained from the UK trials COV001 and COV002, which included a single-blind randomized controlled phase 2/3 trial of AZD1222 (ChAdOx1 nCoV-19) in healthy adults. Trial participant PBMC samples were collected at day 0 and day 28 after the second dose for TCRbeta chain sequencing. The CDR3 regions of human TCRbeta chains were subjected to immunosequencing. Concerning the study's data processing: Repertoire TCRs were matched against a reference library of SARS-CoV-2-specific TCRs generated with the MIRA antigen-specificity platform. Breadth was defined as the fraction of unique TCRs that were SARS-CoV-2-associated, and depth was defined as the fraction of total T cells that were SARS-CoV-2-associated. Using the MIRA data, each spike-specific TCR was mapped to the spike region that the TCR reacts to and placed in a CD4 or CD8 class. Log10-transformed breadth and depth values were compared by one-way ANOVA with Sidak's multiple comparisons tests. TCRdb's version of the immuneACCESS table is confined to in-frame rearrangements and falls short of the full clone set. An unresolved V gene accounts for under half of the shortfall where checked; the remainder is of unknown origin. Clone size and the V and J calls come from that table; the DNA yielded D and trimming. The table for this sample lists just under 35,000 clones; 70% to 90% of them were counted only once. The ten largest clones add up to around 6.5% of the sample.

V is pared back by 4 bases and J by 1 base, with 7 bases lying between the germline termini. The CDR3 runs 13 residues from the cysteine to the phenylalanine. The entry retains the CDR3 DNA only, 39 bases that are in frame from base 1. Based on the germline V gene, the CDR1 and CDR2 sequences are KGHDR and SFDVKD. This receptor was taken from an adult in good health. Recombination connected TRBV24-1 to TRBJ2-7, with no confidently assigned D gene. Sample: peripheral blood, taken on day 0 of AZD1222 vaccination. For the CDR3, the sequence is CATSDTISYEQYF. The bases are TGTGCCACCAGTGACACTATATCCTACGAGCAGTACTTC.